This note documents a single T cell receptor (beta chain) sequence. This record belongs to a study of shared clonotypes between healthy human individuals. About the study: Donors were a couple of women and three men aged 18 to 49.

Replicate PCRs run on sorted subsets employed approximately 180 ng DNA, roughly 30,000 T cell genomes. The table came from immunoSEQ multiplex PCR; TCRdb's copy has only in-frame clones and leaves some out. The data hold under 1,900,000 clones, with approximately 98.5% observed a single time. Looked up from germline, CDR1 is SGHRS and CDR2 is YFSETQ. The germline V and J ends were trimmed by 2 bases and 0 bases, with 14 bases remaining between them. The CDR3 has 16 amino acids. Specimen: naive CD4+ T cells sorted from blood. The subset denotes: CD45RA+ positively selected. The sequence was collected from a man aged 25 to 40 in good health. The chain carries TRBV5-1 and TRBJ1-2; TRBD1 is a possible D gene (5 bases). CDR3 bases: TGCGCCAGCAGCTTTACGTCCGGGGCTACTAACTATGGCTACACCTTC. It encodes CASSFTSGATNYGYTF.